The entry that follows covers one T cell receptor beta chain sequence. This sample is drawn from a study of spatial heterogeneity in lung cancer. Stated time point: blood at routine non-recurrence follow-up after resection. TCRs were sequenced from unsorted whole RNA of tumor, nontumor lung or PBMC. TCRdb re-derived calls from the 5' RACE reads in MiXCR, one entry per CDR3 protein. Of around 110,000 distinct CDR3 sequences detected, 12% appear once; the ten largest clones hold over 15%. The sequencing used PBMCs, collected at follow-up. This TCR was recovered from a male donor with early-stage non-small cell lung cancer.

This chain's CDR3 is CASSERAGTDTQYF. The DNA of the CDR3 is TGTGCCAGCAGTGAGCGAGCCGGGACAGATACGCAGTATTTT. V usage is TRBV6-1 and J usage is TRBJ2-3; no firm D call. The CDR3 is 14 residues long. The germline V gene has CDR1 MNHNS and CDR2 SASEGT. V was trimmed by 3 bases and J by 3 bases, leaving 10 bases between them.